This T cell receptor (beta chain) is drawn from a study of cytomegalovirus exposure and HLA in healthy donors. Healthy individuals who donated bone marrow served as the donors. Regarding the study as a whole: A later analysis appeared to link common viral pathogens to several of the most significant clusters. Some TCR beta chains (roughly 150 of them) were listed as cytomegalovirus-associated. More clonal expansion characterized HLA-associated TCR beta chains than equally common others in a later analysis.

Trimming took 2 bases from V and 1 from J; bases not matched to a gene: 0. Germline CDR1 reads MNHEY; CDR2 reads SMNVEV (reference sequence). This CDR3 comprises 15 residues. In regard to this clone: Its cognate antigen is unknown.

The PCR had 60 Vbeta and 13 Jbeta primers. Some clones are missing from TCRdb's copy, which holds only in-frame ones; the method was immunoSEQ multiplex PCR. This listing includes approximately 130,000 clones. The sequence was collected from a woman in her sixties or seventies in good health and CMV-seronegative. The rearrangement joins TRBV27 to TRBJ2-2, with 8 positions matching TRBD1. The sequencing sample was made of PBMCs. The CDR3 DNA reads TGTGCCAGCAGTTTAGGGACAGGGAACACCGGGGAGCTGTTTTTT. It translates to CASSLGTGNTGELFF.